This entry describes one T cell receptor (beta chain). Its matching antigen is unknown. The data were taken from a study of beta chain features in type 1 diabetes. General study findings and limits: It was possible that PCR favored shorter templates, equally so in patients and controls. Insertion counts at VDJ junctions were lower in type 1 diabetes patients, who also showed more deletions there. Moderate yet significant TCRB CDR3 shortening was seen in Type 1 diabetes patients in all four CD4+ subsets.

The CDR3 spans 16 residues. From germline, CDR1 is LGHNA and CDR2 YNFKEQ. V was pared by 7 bases and J by 0 bases, with 16 bases between. The whole isolated RNA underwent reverse transcription, so sequencing captured expressed TCRB transcripts. Naive, central memory and regulatory T cell samples averaged around 3.5 million immunoSEQ reads each. The repertoire was sequenced with immunoSEQ multiplex PCR; TCRdb's copy has only in-frame clones and lacks some. There are 310,000 or so clones in the sample; approximately 10% occur only once, and 0.015% to 0.02% lies in the top ten. Sequencing was done on a sample of naive CD4+ T cells from blood. This clonotype was obtained from a woman aged 25-40 years in good health. The V gene is TRBV4-2, the J gene TRBJ1-3; no clear D. The CDR3 loop is CASTSEEGYSGNTIYF. The CDR3 DNA reads TGTGCCAGCACCTCCGAGGAGGGCTACTCTGGAAACACCATATATTTT.